Reported below is one T cell receptor beta chain. What it binds is unknown. A read error may be the cause here, since a much bigger clone is one base away. In TCRdb, the 5' RACE reads were re-called with MiXCR into one record per CDR3 protein. The sample carries around 1.7 million distinct CDR3 sequences, roughly a third recorded once. This entry belongs to a study of identical twins. Study-wide results and limits: Partial confounding of zero-insertion analyses by invariant MAIT and iNKT cells was possible. Conclusions relied on cross-sectional statistical analysis, not following the same donors. Surplus twin overlap in beta out-of-frame sequences was less pronounced.

The V and J ends lost 4 bases and 14 bases respectively, with 17 bases between them. Germline values: CDR1 DFQATT, CDR2 SNEGSKA (reference sequence). The CDR3 totals 11 residues. Sequencing used cord blood. This TCR was recovered from a newborn girl in good health. The chain couples TRBV20-1 to TRBJ2-5; no definite D call. The CDR3 sequence is CSATTAYEHYF. As DNA, the CDR3 is TGCAGTGCTACTACAGCGTACGAGCATTACTTC.